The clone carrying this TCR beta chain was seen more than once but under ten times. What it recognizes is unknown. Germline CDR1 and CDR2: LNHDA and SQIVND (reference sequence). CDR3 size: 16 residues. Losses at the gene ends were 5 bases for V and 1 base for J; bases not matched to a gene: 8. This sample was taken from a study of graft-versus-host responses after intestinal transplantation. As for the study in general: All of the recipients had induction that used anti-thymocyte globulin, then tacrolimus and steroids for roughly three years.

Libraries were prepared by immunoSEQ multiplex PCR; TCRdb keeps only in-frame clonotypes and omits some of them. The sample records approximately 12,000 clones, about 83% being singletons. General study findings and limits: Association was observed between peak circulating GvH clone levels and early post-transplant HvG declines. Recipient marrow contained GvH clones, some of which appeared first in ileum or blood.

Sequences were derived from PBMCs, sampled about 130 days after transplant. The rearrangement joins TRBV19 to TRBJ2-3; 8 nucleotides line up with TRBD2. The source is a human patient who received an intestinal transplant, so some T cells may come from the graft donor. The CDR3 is CASSSPREGGTDTQYF. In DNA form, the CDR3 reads TGTGCCAGTAGTTCTCCCCGGGAGGGGGGCACAGATACGCAGTATTTT.